Listed below are T cell receptor beta chains from one sample, sequenced in a study of T cell responses to AZD1222 COVID-19 vaccine. TCRdb's copy holds only in-frame clones and misses some; the assay was immunoSEQ multiplex PCR. Of more than 150,000 clones detected, 90% to 95% appear once; the ten largest clones hold under 2%. The specimen comprised peripheral blood, sampled 28 days after the second AZD1222 dose. The source of these receptors is an adult who received the AZD1222 COVID-19 vaccine. Each CDR3 is given with its conserved first and last residue. The order of the fields is V gene, J gene, D gene, clone size, CDR3 protein, CDR3 DNA. A D gene is named only where the DNA matches it firmly. Rows may omit the clone size; those that give it use once, few, many or a size class.

v_call: TRBV12-3/TRBV12-4
j_call: TRBJ1-2
d_call: -
clone_size: few
cdr3_aa: CASKLGQDGYTF
cdr3_nt: TGTGCCAGCAAACTTGGACAAGATGGCTACACCTTC

v_call: TRBV16
j_call: TRBJ1-2
d_call: -
clone_size: -
cdr3_aa: CASSQSFQGGDYGYTF
cdr3_nt: TGTGCCAGCAGCCAATCGTTTCAGGGCGGGGACTATGGCTACACCTTC

v_call: TRBV29-1
j_call: TRBJ1-2
d_call: -
clone_size: -
cdr3_aa: CSVDLRQTAYDGYTF
cdr3_nt: TGCAGCGTTGACTTGAGACAGACCGCCTATGACGGCTACACCTTC

v_call: TRBV19
j_call: TRBJ1-2
d_call: TRBD1
clone_size: -
cdr3_aa: CASSSDRSRGYTF
cdr3_nt: TGTGCCAGTAGTTCGGACAGGTCTAGAGGCTACACCTTC

v_call: TRBV4-1
j_call: TRBJ2-7
d_call: -
clone_size: -
cdr3_aa: CASSQDRRDSYEQYF
cdr3_nt: TGCGCCAGCAGCCAAGATCGTCGGGACTCCTACGAGCAGTACTTC

v_call: TRBV5-6
j_call: TRBJ1-2
d_call: TRBD1
clone_size: -
cdr3_aa: CASSLQTGMGYGYTF
cdr3_nt: TGTGCCAGCAGCTTGCAGACAGGGATGGGCTATGGCTACACCTTC

v_call: TRBV14
j_call: TRBJ1-4
d_call: -
clone_size: -
cdr3_aa: CASSQLGRPGNEKLFF
cdr3_nt: TGTGCCAGCAGCCAGCTCGGACGCCCTGGGAATGAAAAACTGTTTTTT

v_call: TRBV3-1/TRBV3-2
j_call: TRBJ1-2
d_call: TRBD1
clone_size: -
cdr3_aa: CASSQRWTGTNYGYTF
cdr3_nt: TGTGCCAGCAGCCAACGATGGACAGGGACTAACTATGGCTACACCTTC

v_call: TRBV19
j_call: TRBJ2-7
d_call: TRBD1
clone_size: -
cdr3_aa: CATNQPGQGVEQYF
cdr3_nt: TGTGCCACAAACCAGCCGGGACAGGGAGTGGAGCAGTACTTC

v_call: TRBV11-3
j_call: TRBJ2-1
d_call: -
clone_size: -
cdr3_aa: CASSNPWGSIDEQFF
cdr3_nt: TGTGCCAGCAGCAACCCGTGGGGGTCTATCGATGAGCAGTTCTTC

v_call: TRBV19
j_call: TRBJ2-7
d_call: -
clone_size: -
cdr3_aa: CASSDQGPSRHEQYF
cdr3_nt: TGTGCCAGTAGTGATCAGGGACCCTCACGCCACGAGCAGTACTTC

v_call: TRBV6-6
j_call: TRBJ1-2
d_call: -
clone_size: -
cdr3_aa: CASRTGMENYGYTF
cdr3_nt: TGTGCCAGCAGAACAGGGATGGAAAACTATGGCTACACCTTC

v_call: TRBV6-5
j_call: TRBJ2-2
d_call: TRBD1
clone_size: -
cdr3_aa: CASTTGQVGTGELFF
cdr3_nt: TGTGCCAGCACCACCGGACAGGTTGGCACCGGGGAGCTGTTTTTT

v_call: TRBV27
j_call: TRBJ1-1
d_call: -
clone_size: -
cdr3_aa: CASSFWGSTEAFF
cdr3_nt: TGTGCCAGCAGTTTCTGGGGGAGCACTGAAGCTTTCTTT

v_call: TRBV9
j_call: TRBJ2-6
d_call: TRBD1
clone_size: few
cdr3_aa: CASNLDRAGANVLTF
cdr3_nt: TGTGCCAGCAACTTGGACAGGGCTGGGGCCAACGTCCTGACTTTC

v_call: TRBV3-1/TRBV3-2
j_call: TRBJ2-3
d_call: TRBD2
clone_size: -
cdr3_aa: CASRGLAGGGTDTQYF
cdr3_nt: TGTGCCAGCAGGGGACTAGCGGGAGGAGGAACAGATACGCAGTATTTT

v_call: TRBV29-1
j_call: TRBJ2-3
d_call: TRBD1
clone_size: -
cdr3_aa: CSVSGTASTDTQYF
cdr3_nt: TGCAGCGTTTCCGGGACAGCTAGCACAGATACGCAGTATTTT

v_call: TRBV6-6
j_call: TRBJ1-5
d_call: -
clone_size: -
cdr3_aa: CASSYSGQSNQPQHF
cdr3_nt: TGTGCCAGCAGTTACTCAGGACAGAGCAATCAGCCCCAGCATTTT

v_call: TRBV10-3
j_call: TRBJ2-7
d_call: TRBD2
clone_size: few
cdr3_aa: CAISEYTLAGVTSYEQYF
cdr3_nt: TGTGCCATCAGTGAGTACACACTAGCGGGAGTAACCTCCTACGAGCAGTACTTC

v_call: TRBV11-2
j_call: TRBJ2-1
d_call: -
clone_size: once
cdr3_aa: CASSLRGVSYNEQFF
cdr3_nt: TGTGCCAGCAGCTTAAGGGGGGTTAGCTACAATGAGCAGTTCTTC

v_call: TRBV4-2
j_call: TRBJ2-5
d_call: TRBD2
clone_size: -
cdr3_aa: CASSRTSGIQETQYF
cdr3_nt: TGTGCCAGCAGCCGGACTAGCGGAATACAAGAGACCCAGTACTTC

v_call: TRBV2
j_call: TRBJ1-2
d_call: -
clone_size: few
cdr3_aa: CASSPRTGLYGYTF
cdr3_nt: TGTGCCAGCAGCCCTAGAACAGGGCTCTATGGCTACACCTTC

v_call: TRBV28
j_call: TRBJ1-1
d_call: -
clone_size: -
cdr3_aa: CASRVAGYITEAFF
cdr3_nt: TGTGCCAGCAGAGTGGCAGGGTACATCACTGAAGCTTTCTTT

v_call: TRBV3-1/TRBV3-2
j_call: TRBJ2-5
d_call: TRBD2
clone_size: -
cdr3_aa: CASSQDEALAGGPRETQYF
cdr3_nt: TGTGCCAGCAGCCAAGACGAGGCTCTAGCGGGAGGGCCCCGAGAGACCCAGTACTTC

v_call: TRBV11-2
j_call: TRBJ1-1
d_call: -
clone_size: -
cdr3_aa: CASSLDRRGQAFF
cdr3_nt: TGTGCCAGCAGCTTAGATCGCAGGGGTCAGGCTTTCTTT

v_call: TRBV19
j_call: TRBJ1-1
d_call: -
clone_size: -
cdr3_aa: CASSIGGGFLGDTEAFF
cdr3_nt: TGTGCCAGTAGTATAGGGGGCGGGTTCTTGGGGGACACTGAAGCTTTCTTT

v_call: TRBV6-2/TRBV6-3
j_call: TRBJ2-3
d_call: -
clone_size: -
cdr3_aa: CASSWVSYADTQYF
cdr3_nt: TGTGCCAGCAGTTGGGTTAGCTATGCAGATACGCAGTATTTT